This TCR beta chain was sequenced in a study of cytomegalovirus exposure and HLA in healthy donors. Turning to this clone: What it recognizes is unknown.

Notes on the study in general: Among CMV-associated TCR beta chains, most appeared HLA-restricted in a later analysis. In vitro data verified three CMV-associated chains as specific for CMV antigens.

The PCR employed 60 Vbeta primers together with 13 Jbeta primers. Libraries were prepared by immunoSEQ multiplex PCR; TCRdb keeps only in-frame clonotypes and omits some of them. The sample contains fewer than 250,000 clones, over 75% of which appear only once. V was cut by 7 bases and J by 13 bases, with 17 bases left in between. Germline loops: CDR1 SNHLY, CDR2 FYNNEI. The CDR3 consists of 12 residues. The chain carries TRBV2 and TRBJ2-1; TRBD2 might be the D (6 bases). The source is a human donor in good health. Sequencing was performed on PBMCs. The DNA of the CDR3 is TGTGCCAGCATCCGGAGCAGCGGGCCCCAGTTCTTC. This codes for CASIRSSGPQFF.